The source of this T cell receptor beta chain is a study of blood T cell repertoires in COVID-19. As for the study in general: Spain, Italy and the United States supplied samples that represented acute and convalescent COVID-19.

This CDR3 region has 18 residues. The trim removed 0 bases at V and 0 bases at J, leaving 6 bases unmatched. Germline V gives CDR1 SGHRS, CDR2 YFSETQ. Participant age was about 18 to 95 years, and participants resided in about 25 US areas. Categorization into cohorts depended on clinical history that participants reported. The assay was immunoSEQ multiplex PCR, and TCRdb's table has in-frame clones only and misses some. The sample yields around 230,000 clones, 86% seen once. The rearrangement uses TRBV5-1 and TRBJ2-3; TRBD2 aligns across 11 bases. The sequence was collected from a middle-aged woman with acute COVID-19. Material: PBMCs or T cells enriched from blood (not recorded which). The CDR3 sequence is CASSLGPSGGTSTDTQYF. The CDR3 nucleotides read TGCGCCAGCAGCTTGGGTCCTAGCGGGGGGACTAGCACAGATACGCAGTATTTT.